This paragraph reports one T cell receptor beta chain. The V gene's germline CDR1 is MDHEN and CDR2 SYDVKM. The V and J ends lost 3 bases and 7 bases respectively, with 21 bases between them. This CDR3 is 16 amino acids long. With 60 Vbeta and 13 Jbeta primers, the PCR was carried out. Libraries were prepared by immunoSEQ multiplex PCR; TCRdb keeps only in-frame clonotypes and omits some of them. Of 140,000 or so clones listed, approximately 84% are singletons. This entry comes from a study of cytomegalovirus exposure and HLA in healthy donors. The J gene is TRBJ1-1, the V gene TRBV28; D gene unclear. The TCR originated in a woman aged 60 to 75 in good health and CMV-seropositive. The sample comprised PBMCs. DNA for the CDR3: TGTGCCAGCAGTTTTTCTTTTGGCCAGAGCGGGAGTGAAGCTTTCTTT. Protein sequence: CASSFSFGQSGSEAFF.